The 14 T cell receptor beta chains listed next were all sequenced from one sample in a study of beta chain features in type 1 diabetes. What was sequenced were expressed TCRB transcripts, since all of the isolated RNA had been reverse transcribed. Clones were read by immunoSEQ multiplex PCR, and TCRdb kept only the in-frame ones, dropping some. The data contain 400,000 to 600,000 clones, about 32% of them singletons. The source material was naive CD4+ T cells from blood. The receptors were sampled from a young man in good health.

CDR3: CASSPSSREFYEQYF. The CDR3 DNA sequence: TGTGCCAGCAGCCCGAGCTCGCGGGAGTTCTACGAGCAGTACTTC. The chain has TRBV7-2 and TRBJ2-7; 7 positions match TRBD2. From germline, CDR1 is SGHTA and CDR2 FQGNSA. The CDR3 is made up of 15 amino acids. V shed 5 bases, J shed 3 bases, and the junction held 10 bases outside the gene matches.

The chain combines TRBV29-1 with TRBJ2-1; the match to TRBD2 covers 7 bases. This CDR3 contains 10 residues. V was pared by 6 bases and J by 9 bases, with 2 bases of the junction left unmatched. Germline V gives CDR1 SQVTM, CDR2 ANQGSEA. The CDR3 here is CSVGLPEQFF. CDR3 DNA sequence: TGCAGCGTGGGACTACCTGAGCAGTTCTTC.

The chain uses TRBV30 and TRBJ1-4; D unresolved. V was shortened by 4 bases and J by 0 bases, with 9 bases between the two germline ends. From germline, CDR1 is GTSNPN and CDR2 SVGIG (reference sequence). The CDR3 is made up of 14 amino acids. CDR3 in amino acids: CAWNRETTNEKLFF. In DNA, the CDR3 is TGTGCCTGGAACCGCGAGACAACTAATGAAAAACTGTTTTTT.

This clone showed up just once. The rearrangement uses TRBV7-9 and TRBJ2-6, with 7 bases that match TRBD1. The CDR3 sequence is 16 residues long. Losses at the gene ends were 6 bases for V and 0 bases for J; bases not matched to a gene: 5. CDR1 is SEHNR, CDR2 FQNEAQ, per germline (reference sequence). CDR3 region: CASRPRDSSGANVLTF. Written as DNA, the CDR3 is TGTGCCAGCAGACCCCGGGACAGCTCTGGGGCCAACGTCCTGACTTTC.

This clone was found a few times. Germline and junction disagree at one end, which may indicate a read error. This chain joins TRBV2 and TRBJ2-1, with 7 bases identical to TRBD2. Germline V gives CDR1 SNHLY, CDR2 FYNNEI. CDR3 length equals 14 residues. As DNA, the CDR3 is TGTGCCAGCAGTCAAGCGGGAAGGTACAATGAGCAGTTCTTC. Protein: CASSQAGRYNEQFF.

The chain couples TRBV28 to TRBJ1-1; D remains unclear. Germline V gives CDR1 MDHEN, CDR2 SYDVKM. Between the trimmed V and J ends, which lost 3 bases and 1 base, there was a span of 9 bases. CDR3 size: 14 residues. The CDR3 region is CASSLFNKNTEAFF. In nucleotides, the CDR3 is TGTGCCAGCAGTTTGTTCAACAAGAACACTGAAGCTTTCTTT.

DNA of the CDR3: TGTGCCAGCAGCGAGCACCCGCCTAGGAGCGGGAGTTACAATGAGCAGTTCTTC. Amino acid sequence: CASSEHPPRSGSYNEQFF. The chain links TRBV11-2 to TRBJ2-1, with TRBD2 matching over 8 bases. CDR1 is SGHAT, CDR2 FQNNGV, per germline. The CDR3 has 18 amino acids. The ends lost 5 bases at V and 4 bases at J; junction bases unmatched: 16.

This clone was detected only a few times. V usage is TRBV9 and J usage is TRBJ2-7; the D gene is possibly TRBD2 (5 bases). The CDR3 covers 14 residues. Trimming pared 4 bases from V and 2 bases from J, leaving 13 bases between. Germline V lookup: CDR1 SGDLS, CDR2 YYNGEE. This CDR3 is CASSPPVGAYEQYF. CDR3 in DNA: TGTGCCAGCAGCCCCCCGGTGGGAGCCTACGAGCAGTACTTC.

This clone came up a few times. The chain is built from TRBV7-2 and TRBJ2-3; the D gene is possibly TRBD2 (6 bases). Germline values: CDR1 SGHTA, CDR2 FQGNSA. The CDR3 runs 13 residues. The germline V and J ends were trimmed by 5 bases and 4 bases, with 10 bases remaining between them. The CDR3 spells CASSQLAADTQYF. Here the CDR3 DNA reads TGTGCCAGCAGCCAACTAGCAGCAGATACGCAGTATTTT.

V gene TRBV9 combines with J gene TRBJ2-1; a possible D gene is TRBD1 (6 bases). The V gene's germline CDR1 is SGDLS and CDR2 YYNGEE. V was clipped by 2 bases and J by 4 bases, with 13 bases between them. The CDR3 extends over 15 amino acids. CDR3 region: CASSVLGAPYNEQFF. The CDR3 coding sequence is TGTGCCAGCAGCGTGTTGGGGGCCCCTTACAATGAGCAGTTCTTC.

This clone was detected a few times. J is TRBJ2-1 and V is TRBV28, with 10 positions matching TRBD2. There are 17 residues in the CDR3. V lost 5 bases and J lost 4; bases outside the gene matches: 11. Germline values: CDR1 MDHEN, CDR2 SYDVKM. The chain's CDR3 is CASSARPTSGVYNEQFF. The CDR3 DNA sequence: TGTGCCAGCAGTGCGCGCCCCACTAGCGGGGTTTACAATGAGCAGTTCTTC.

The J gene is TRBJ2-3, the V gene TRBV7-9; maybe TRBD2 (6 bases). This CDR3 comprises 15 residues. V lost 5 bases to trimming and J lost 3 bases, with 15 bases between them. Germline CDR1 is SEHNR and CDR2 is FQNEAQ (reference sequence). The CDR3 DNA reads as TGTGCCAGCAGCCCTTTAGCGGCTAATACAGATACGCAGTATTTT. Protein: CASSPLAANTDTQYF.

This clone occurred a few times. This chain uses TRBV10-3 with TRBJ2-7, with 7 bases fitting TRBD2. Germline assignment: CDR1 ENHRY and CDR2 SYGVKD. V shed 0 bases, J shed 6 bases, and the junction held 5 bases outside the gene matches. The length of the CDR3 is 14 residues. CDR3 residues: CAISESTGEGEQYF. The CDR3 nucleotides are TGTGCCATCAGTGAGTCGACGGGGGAGGGCGAGCAGTACTTC.

A few counts support this clone. The V and J genes are TRBV29-1 and TRBJ2-5; possibly TRBD2 for D (5 bases). Germline V gene data show CDR1 as SQVTM and CDR2 as ANQGSEA. The CDR3 is made up of 12 amino acids. Trimming removed 5 bases at V and 7 bases at J, with 14 bases between. The chain's CDR3 is CSVTRASRTQYF. In DNA, the CDR3 is TGCAGCGTTACGCGGGCGTCTAGGACCCAGTACTTC.